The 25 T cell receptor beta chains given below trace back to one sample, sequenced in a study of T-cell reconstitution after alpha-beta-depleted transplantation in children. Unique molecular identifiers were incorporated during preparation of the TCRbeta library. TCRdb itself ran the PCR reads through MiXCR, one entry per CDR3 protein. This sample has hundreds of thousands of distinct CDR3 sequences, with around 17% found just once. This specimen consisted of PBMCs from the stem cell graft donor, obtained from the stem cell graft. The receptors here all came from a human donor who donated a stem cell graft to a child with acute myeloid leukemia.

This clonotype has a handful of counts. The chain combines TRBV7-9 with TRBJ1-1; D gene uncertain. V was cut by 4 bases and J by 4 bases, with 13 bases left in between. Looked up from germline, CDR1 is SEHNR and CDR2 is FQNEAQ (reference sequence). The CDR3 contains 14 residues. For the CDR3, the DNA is TGTGCCAGCAGCTCCTCGGACCCGGGCACTGAAGCTTTCTTT. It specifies CASSSSDPGTEAFF.

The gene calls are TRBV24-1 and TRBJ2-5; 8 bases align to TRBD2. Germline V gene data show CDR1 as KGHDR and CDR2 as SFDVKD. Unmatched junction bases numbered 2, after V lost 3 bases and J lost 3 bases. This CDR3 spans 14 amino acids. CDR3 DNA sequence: TGTGCCACCAGTGATCCGACTAGCGAAGAGACCCAGTACTTC. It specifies CATSDPTSEETQYF.

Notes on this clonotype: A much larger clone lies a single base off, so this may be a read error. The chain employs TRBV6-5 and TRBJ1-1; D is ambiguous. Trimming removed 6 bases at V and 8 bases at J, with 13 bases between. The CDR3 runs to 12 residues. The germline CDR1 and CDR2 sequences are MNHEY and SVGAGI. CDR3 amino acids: CASRLLLGEAFF. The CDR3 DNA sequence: TGTGCCAGCAGACTCCTCTTAGGGGAAGCTTTCTTT.

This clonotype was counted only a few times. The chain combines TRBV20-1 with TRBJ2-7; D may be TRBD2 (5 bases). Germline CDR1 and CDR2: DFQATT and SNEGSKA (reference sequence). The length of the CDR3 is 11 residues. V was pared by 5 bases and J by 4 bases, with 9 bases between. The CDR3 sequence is CSADLAYEQYV. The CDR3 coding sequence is TGCAGTGCTGACCTAGCATACGAGCAGTACGTC.

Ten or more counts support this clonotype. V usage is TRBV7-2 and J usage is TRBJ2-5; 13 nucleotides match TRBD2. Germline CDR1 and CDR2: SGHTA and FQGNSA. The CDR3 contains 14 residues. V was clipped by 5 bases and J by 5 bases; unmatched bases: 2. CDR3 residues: CASSPTSGGETQYF. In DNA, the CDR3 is TGTGCCAGCAGCCCGACTAGCGGGGGGGAGACCCAGTACTTC.

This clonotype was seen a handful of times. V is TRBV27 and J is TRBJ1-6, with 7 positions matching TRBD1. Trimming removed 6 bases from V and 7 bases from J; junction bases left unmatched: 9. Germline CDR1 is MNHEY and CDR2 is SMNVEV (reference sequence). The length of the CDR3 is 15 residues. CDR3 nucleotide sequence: TGTGCCAGCAGGAGACAGGGCCTTAGAAATTCACCCCTCCACTTT. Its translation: CASRRQGLRNSPLHF.

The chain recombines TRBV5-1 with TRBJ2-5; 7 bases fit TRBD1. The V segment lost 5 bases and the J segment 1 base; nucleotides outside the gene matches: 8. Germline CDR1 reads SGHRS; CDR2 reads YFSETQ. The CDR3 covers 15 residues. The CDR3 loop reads CASRTGDSSQETQYF. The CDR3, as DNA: TGCGCCAGCAGGACTGGGGACAGCTCCCAAGAGACCCAGTACTTC.

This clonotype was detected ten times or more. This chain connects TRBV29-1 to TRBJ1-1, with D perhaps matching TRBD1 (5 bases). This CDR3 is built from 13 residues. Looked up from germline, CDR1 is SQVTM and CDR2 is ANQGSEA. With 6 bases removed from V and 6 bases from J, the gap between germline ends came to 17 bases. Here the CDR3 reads CSVAFGGWAEAFF. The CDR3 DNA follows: TGCAGCGTCGCCTTTGGGGGGTGGGCTGAAGCTTTCTTT.

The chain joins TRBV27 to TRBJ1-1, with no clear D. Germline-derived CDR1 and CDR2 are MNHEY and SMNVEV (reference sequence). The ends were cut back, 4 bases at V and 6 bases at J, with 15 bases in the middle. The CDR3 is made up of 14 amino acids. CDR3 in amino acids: CASSYGLGSAEAFF. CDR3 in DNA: TGTGCCAGCAGTTACGGCTTAGGGTCCGCTGAAGCTTTCTTT.

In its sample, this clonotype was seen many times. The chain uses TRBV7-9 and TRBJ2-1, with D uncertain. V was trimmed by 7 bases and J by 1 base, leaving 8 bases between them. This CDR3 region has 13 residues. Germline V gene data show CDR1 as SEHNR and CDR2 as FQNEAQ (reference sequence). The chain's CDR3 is CASIRSSYNEQFF. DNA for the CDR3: TGTGCCAGCATAAGGTCATCCTACAATGAGCAGTTCTTC.

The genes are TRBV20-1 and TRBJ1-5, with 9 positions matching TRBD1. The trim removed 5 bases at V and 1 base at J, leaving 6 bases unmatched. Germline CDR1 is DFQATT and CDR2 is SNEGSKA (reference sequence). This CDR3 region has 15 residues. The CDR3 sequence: CSAYRGLGSNQPQHF. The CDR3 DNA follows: TGCAGTGCTTACAGGGGGCTAGGAAGCAATCAGCCCCAGCATTTT.

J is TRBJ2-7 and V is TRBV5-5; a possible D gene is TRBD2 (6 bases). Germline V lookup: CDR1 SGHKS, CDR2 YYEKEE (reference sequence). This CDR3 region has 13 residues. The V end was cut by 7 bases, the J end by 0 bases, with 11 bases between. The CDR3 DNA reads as TGTGCCAGCGGGGGGACGGACTCCTACGAGCAGTACGTC. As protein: CASGGTDSYEQYV.

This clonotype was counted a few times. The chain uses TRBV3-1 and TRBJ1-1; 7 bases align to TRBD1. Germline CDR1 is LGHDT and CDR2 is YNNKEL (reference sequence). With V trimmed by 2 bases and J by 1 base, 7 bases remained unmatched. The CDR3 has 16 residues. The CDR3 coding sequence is TGTGCCAGCAGCCAACCATCTTGGACAGGGAACACTGAAGCTTTCTTT. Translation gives CASSQPSWTGNTEAFF.

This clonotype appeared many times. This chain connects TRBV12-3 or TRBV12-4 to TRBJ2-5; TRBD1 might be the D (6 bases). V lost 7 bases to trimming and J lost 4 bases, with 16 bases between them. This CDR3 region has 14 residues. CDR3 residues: CASTLSGAGETQYF. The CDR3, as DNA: TGTGCCAGCACCCTTTCAGGGGCCGGAGAGACCCAGTACTTC.

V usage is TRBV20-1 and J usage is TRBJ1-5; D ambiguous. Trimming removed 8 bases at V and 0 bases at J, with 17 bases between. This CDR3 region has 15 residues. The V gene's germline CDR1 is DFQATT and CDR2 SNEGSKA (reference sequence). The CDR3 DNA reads TGCAGTCCCCAAAGGAAGAGGACTAGCAATCAGCCCCAGCATTTT. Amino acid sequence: CSPQRKRTSNQPQHF.

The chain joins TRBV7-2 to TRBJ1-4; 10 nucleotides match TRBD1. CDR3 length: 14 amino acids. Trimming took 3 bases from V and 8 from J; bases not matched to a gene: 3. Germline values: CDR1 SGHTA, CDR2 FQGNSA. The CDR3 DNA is TGTGCCAGCAGCTTGACAGGGGGCGTGGAAAAACTGTTTTTT. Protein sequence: CASSLTGGVEKLFF. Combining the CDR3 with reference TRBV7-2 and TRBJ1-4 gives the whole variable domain GAGVSQSPSNKVTEKGKDVELRCDPISGHTALYWYRQSLGQGLEFLIYFQGNSAPDKSGLPSDRFSAERTGGSVSTLTIQRTQQEDSAVYLCASSLTGGVEKLFFGSGTQLSVL.

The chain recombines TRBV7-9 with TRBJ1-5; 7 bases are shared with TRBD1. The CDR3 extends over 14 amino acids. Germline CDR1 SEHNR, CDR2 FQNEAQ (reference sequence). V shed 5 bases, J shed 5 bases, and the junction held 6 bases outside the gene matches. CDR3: CASSLDRVDQPQHF. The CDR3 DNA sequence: TGTGCCAGCAGCCTCGACAGGGTTGATCAGCCCCAGCATTTT.

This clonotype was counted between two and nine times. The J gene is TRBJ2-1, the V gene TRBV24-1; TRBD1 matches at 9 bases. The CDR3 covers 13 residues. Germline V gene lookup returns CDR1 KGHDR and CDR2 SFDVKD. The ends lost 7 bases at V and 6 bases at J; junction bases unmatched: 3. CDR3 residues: CATRQGAANEQFF. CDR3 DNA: TGTGCCACCAGACAGGGGGCGGCCAATGAGCAGTTCTTC.

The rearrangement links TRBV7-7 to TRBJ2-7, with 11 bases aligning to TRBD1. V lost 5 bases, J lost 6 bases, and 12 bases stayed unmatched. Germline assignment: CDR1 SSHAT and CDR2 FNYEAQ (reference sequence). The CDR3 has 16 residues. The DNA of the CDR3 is TGTGCCAGCAGCCGTGGACAGGGGGCGAAGTCGTTCGAGCAGTACGTC. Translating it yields CASSRGQGAKSFEQYV.

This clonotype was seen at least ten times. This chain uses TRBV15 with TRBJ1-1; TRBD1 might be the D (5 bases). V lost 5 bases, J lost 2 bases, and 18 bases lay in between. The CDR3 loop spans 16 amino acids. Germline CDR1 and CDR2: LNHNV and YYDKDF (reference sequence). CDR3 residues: CATSLGWGRENTEAFF. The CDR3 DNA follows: TGTGCCACCAGCTTGGGGTGGGGCAGAGAAAACACTGAAGCTTTCTTT.

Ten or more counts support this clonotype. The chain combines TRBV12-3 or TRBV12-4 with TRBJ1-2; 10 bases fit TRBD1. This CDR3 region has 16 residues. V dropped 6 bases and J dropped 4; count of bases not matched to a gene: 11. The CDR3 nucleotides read TGTGCCAGCAGACCCGGAGACAGGGGGCGGCCCTATGGCTACACCTTC. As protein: CASRPGDRGRPYGYTF.

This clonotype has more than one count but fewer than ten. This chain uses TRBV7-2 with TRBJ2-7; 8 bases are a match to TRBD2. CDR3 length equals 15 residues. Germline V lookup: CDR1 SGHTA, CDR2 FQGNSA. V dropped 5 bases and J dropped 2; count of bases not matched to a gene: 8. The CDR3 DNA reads TGTGCCAGCAGCCCCAGCGGGGGAAATCCCTACGAGCAGTACTTC. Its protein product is CASSPSGGNPYEQYF.

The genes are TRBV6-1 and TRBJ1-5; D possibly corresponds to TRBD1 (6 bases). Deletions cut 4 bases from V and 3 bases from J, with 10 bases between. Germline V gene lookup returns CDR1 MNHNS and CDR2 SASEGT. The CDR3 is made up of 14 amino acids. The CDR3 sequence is CASSVTGTNQPQHF. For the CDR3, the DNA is TGTGCCAGCAGTGTGACAGGAACCAATCAGCCCCAGCATTTT.

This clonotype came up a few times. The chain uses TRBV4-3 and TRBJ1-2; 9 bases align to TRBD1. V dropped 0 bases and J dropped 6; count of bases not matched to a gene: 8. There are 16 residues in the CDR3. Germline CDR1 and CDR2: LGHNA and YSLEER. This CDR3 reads CASSQDRGQGENGYTF. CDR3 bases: TGCGCCAGCAGCCAAGATAGGGGACAGGGTGAAAATGGCTACACCTTC.

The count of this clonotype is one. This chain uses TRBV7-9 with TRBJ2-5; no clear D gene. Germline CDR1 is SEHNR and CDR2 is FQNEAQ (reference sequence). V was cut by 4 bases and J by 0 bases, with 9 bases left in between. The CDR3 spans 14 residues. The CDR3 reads CASSSSTYQETQYF. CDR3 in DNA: TGTGCCAGCAGCTCTTCTACGTACCAAGAGACCCAGTACTTC.